One sample yielded the 8 T cell receptor beta chains listed below, sequenced in a study of CD8 T cells in Susac syndrome. Random-hexamer reverse transcription was applied to roughly 0.5 to 1 ug RNA. One entry per CDR3 protein, called by TCRdb with MiXCR from the immunoSEQ multiplex PCR reads. The profile shows 190,000 or so distinct CDR3 sequences, approximately 95% of them singletons. Material for sequencing was CD4+ T cells from PBMCs. These receptors all stem from a human donor with multiple sclerosis.

The rearrangement links TRBV11-3 to TRBJ2-7, with D unclear. V was clipped by 11 bases and J by 4 bases, with 6 bases between them. Germline CDR1 is SGHNT and CDR2 is YENEEA. The CDR3 is made up of 9 amino acids. The CDR3 sequence: CASCYEQYV. The CDR3 DNA reads TGTGCCTCGTGTTACGAGCAGTACGTC.

The chain joins TRBV27 to TRBJ2-5; D possibly corresponds to TRBD1 (5 bases). Trimming left V 5 bases short and J 2 bases short, with 15 bases between. The CDR3 spans 15 residues. Germline V gene data show CDR1 as MNHEY and CDR2 as SMNVEV (reference sequence). The CDR3 protein is CASSPTDSFQETQYF. CDR3 DNA sequence: TGTGCCAGCAGTCCTACCGACAGTTTTCAAGAGACCCAGTACTTC.

The genes are TRBV3-1 and TRBJ2-7; tentatively, D is TRBD1 or TRBD2 (5 bases each). Per germline, CDR1 LGHDT and CDR2 YNNKEL (reference sequence). This CDR3 spans 13 amino acids. V was pared by 4 bases and J by 6 bases, with 13 bases between. CDR3 nucleotide sequence: TGTGCCAGCAGCCCCCGGGACCTTGCCGAGCAGTACTTC. This gives the protein CASSPRDLAEQYF.

The rearrangement uses TRBV29-1 and TRBJ2-2; D is undetermined. CDR1 and CDR2 from the germline V gene are SQVTM and ANQGSEA. CDR3 length equals 14 residues. The ends were cut back, 0 bases at V and 0 bases at J, with 5 bases in the middle. The CDR3 reads CSVEEGTNTGELFF. The CDR3 nucleotides read TGCAGCGTTGAAGAGGGTACGAACACCGGGGAGCTGTTTTTT.

V and J are TRBV20-1 and TRBJ2-1; 7 nucleotides line up with TRBD2. Germline V gene data show CDR1 as DFQATT and CDR2 as SNEGSKA (reference sequence). The CDR3 has 12 residues. The J segment lost 14 bases and the V segment lost 2 bases, leaving 9 bases of the junction unmatched. In DNA, the CDR3 is TGCAGTGCTAGACCCCCAGCGGGGCAAGAGTTCTTC. Translation: CSARPPAGQEFF.

The rearrangement links TRBV7-2 to TRBJ1-6, with D possibly being TRBD1 (5 bases). Per the germline V gene, CDR1 is SGHTA and CDR2 is FQGNSA. The CDR3 spans 14 residues. V shed 5 bases and J shed 7 bases, with 12 bases lying between them. CDR3 amino acids: CASSAQGANSPLHF. Written as DNA, the CDR3 is TGTGCCAGCAGCGCACAAGGGGCGAATTCACCCCTCCACTTT.

This clonotype appeared once. The chain employs TRBV5-1 and TRBJ1-1; possible D gene TRBD1, 5 bases. The CDR3 contains 15 residues. V lost 0 bases and J 4 bases, leaving 13 bases between the germline ends. In germline, CDR1 is SGHRS, CDR2 YFSETQ. The CDR3 DNA sequence: TGCGCCAGCAGCTTGGGGACAACCATGAGCACTGAAGCTTTCTTT. Amino acids: CASSLGTTMSTEAFF.

This clonotype was seen just once. The chain joins TRBV3-1 to TRBJ1-1; 8 nucleotides align to TRBD1. The CDR3 contains 14 residues. Looked up from germline, CDR1 is LGHDT and CDR2 is YNNKEL (reference sequence). The V segment lost 4 bases and the J segment 4 bases; nucleotides outside the gene matches: 5. The CDR3 reads CASSPGQGGTEAFF. The CDR3 bases are TGTGCCAGCAGCCCCGGACAGGGAGGCACTGAAGCTTTCTTT.